Each of the 23 T cell receptor beta chains below was sequenced from the same sample in a study of control samples from healthy donors and cancer patients. The repertoire was sequenced with immunoSEQ multiplex PCR; TCRdb's copy has only in-frame clones and lacks some. The table records 100,000 to 150,000 clones, around nine tenths of them present only once. Specimen: blood. The origin of the receptors is a man aged 25 to 40 in good health.

This chain joins TRBV9 and TRBJ2-5; a weak D match, TRBD2 (7 bases). Trimming took off 4 bases at V and 1 base at J, with 14 bases between the two ends. The CDR3 has 15 residues. CDR1 and CDR2 (germline): SGDLS, YYNGEE. CDR3 protein: CASSPGGLFQETQYF. CDR3 in DNA: TGTGCCAGCAGCCCCGGGGGGCTTTTCCAAGAGACCCAGTACTTC.

This rearrangement joins TRBV30 to TRBJ2-6; 10 nucleotides align to TRBD1. J lost 3 bases, V lost 3 bases, and 2 bases had no gene match. The CDR3 consists of 15 residues. Germline V gene sequence: CDR1 GTSNPN, CDR2 SVGIG (reference sequence). CDR3 protein: CAWRTGGGGANVLTF. The CDR3 DNA reads as TGTGCCTGGAGGACAGGGGGCGGTGGGGCCAACGTCCTGACTTTC.

The V call is TRBV5-1, the J call TRBJ1-1; D call uncertain. The CDR3 is 13 residues long. Germline values: CDR1 SGHRS, CDR2 YFSETQ. V was pared by 4 bases and J by 3 bases, with 10 bases between. CDR3 region: CASSRNTDTEAFF. CDR3 coding DNA: TGCGCCAGCAGCCGAAACACGGACACTGAAGCTTTCTTT.

The V and J genes are TRBV4-1 and TRBJ1-6; no clear D. The V gene's germline CDR1 is MGHRA and CDR2 YSYEKL. The CDR3 has 14 amino acids. Trimming took off 1 base at V and 11 bases at J, with 12 bases between the two ends. The CDR3 DNA is TGCGCCAGCAGCCAAGCCGGGGTCGATACACCCCTCCACTTT. This gives the protein CASSQAGVDTPLHF.

This clone was seen only once. This sequence joins TRBV30 and TRBJ1-2; 7 bases agree with TRBD1. CDR3 length equals 14 residues. V lost 3 bases and J lost 2; bases outside the gene matches: 6. Looked up from germline, CDR1 is GTSNPN and CDR2 is SVGIG (reference sequence). The CDR3 loop is CAWSPQTGNYGYTF. In DNA form, the CDR3 reads TGTGCCTGGAGCCCACAGACAGGGAACTATGGCTACACCTTC.

This chain joins TRBV14 and TRBJ1-1; possible D gene TRBD1, 5 bases. Per germline, CDR1 SGHDN and CDR2 FVKESK. The CDR3 has 14 amino acids. The V end was cut by 3 bases, the J end by 3 bases, with 11 bases between. In nucleotides, the CDR3 is TGTGCCAGCAGCCATAGGGCAGGGTACACTGAAGCTTTCTTT. It specifies CASSHRAGYTEAFF.

The V gene is TRBV30, the J gene TRBJ1-5; D unclear. CDR1 and CDR2 from the germline V gene are GTSNPN and SVGIG (reference sequence). Trimming cost V 3 bases and J 4 bases, with 10 bases left between them. The CDR3 is 13 amino acids. The CDR3 DNA sequence: TGTGCCTGGAGCCGTACAGAAAATCAGCCCCAGCATTTT. The encoded protein is CAWSRTENQPQHF.

The chain couples TRBV21-1 to TRBJ1-4; the table's TRBD1 call for D was not verified on the DNA. TRBV21-1 is classified as a pseudogene. The CDR3 contains 14 residues. The CDR3 reads CASIQGAGAEKLFF. The CDR3 DNA sequence: TGTGCCAGCATCCAGGGGGCAGGGGCCGAAAAACTGTTTTTT.

The chain joins TRBV7-4 to TRBJ2-3, with 13 bases that match TRBD2. V was pared by 9 bases and J by 3 bases, with 6 bases of the junction left unmatched. Germline loops: CDR1 SGHVT, CDR2 SQSDAQ. The CDR3 spans 15 residues. CDR3 residues: CARTLLAGGTDTQYF. In nucleotides, the CDR3 is TGTGCCAGAACTCTACTAGCGGGGGGGACAGATACGCAGTATTTT.

This clone was counted once. The J gene is TRBJ1-1, the V gene TRBV7-2, with 7 bases that match TRBD1. CDR3 length equals 15 residues. V gave up 5 bases and J gave up 1 base; unmatched junction bases: 7. Per the germline V gene, CDR1 is SGHTA and CDR2 is FQGNSA. CDR3 sequence (DNA): TGTGCCAGCAGCCTAACGGGACAGAGGAACACTGAAGCTTTCTTT. Translating it yields CASSLTGQRNTEAFF.

This chain joins TRBV30 and TRBJ1-6, with 10 bases fitting TRBD1. This CDR3 contains 17 residues. After removal of 0 bases from V and 3 bases from J, the junction contained 5 bases not matched to a gene. CDR1 GTSNPN and CDR2 SVGIG come from the germline V gene (reference sequence). The chain's CDR3 is CAWSVFGTGDYNSPLHF. The CDR3 region has the DNA TGTGCCTGGAGTGTTTTCGGGACAGGGGACTATAATTCACCCCTCCACTTT.

This clone came up a few times. V and J are TRBV6-6 and TRBJ2-1; 14 nucleotides match TRBD2. With V trimmed by 5 bases and J by 9 bases, 15 bases remained unmatched. Germline CDR1 and CDR2: MNHNY and SVGAGI (reference sequence). CDR3 length equals 18 residues. This CDR3 is CASSPRDRGLAGVIEQFF. CDR3 bases: TGTGCCAGCAGTCCCCGGGACAGGGGACTAGCGGGGGTCATTGAGCAGTTCTTC.

CDR3 region: CASSLGLTRAEAFF. The CDR3 nucleotides read TGTGCCAGCAGCTTAGGGCTTACGAGGGCTGAAGCTTTCTTT. The chain combines TRBV11-2 with TRBJ1-1; D gene unclear. Germline V gene data show CDR1 as SGHAT and CDR2 as FQNNGV. The CDR3 has 14 amino acids. Trimming shortened V by 1 base and J by 6 bases, and 12 bases separated the two germline ends.

J is TRBJ1-5 and V is TRBV7-2; D is unresolved. Trimming pared 4 bases from V and 4 bases from J, leaving 11 bases between. Per the germline V gene, CDR1 is SGHTA and CDR2 is FQGNSA. The CDR3 is 14 amino acids. The CDR3 protein is CASSYGPSNQPQHF. The CDR3 region has the DNA TGTGCCAGCAGCTACGGACCGAGTAATCAGCCCCAGCATTTT.

The chain combines TRBV10-3 with TRBJ1-6; the D gene is possibly TRBD1 (6 bases). CDR3 size: 14 residues. Trimming stripped 7 bases from V and 5 bases from J, with 12 bases between. Germline V gene sequence: CDR1 ENHRY, CDR2 SYGVKD. The CDR3, as DNA: TGTGCCATCAAAGAGGGACAAAATAATTCACCCCTCCACTTT. This encodes CAIKEGQNNSPLHF.

The chain recombines TRBV7-3 with TRBJ1-2; 7 nucleotides line up with TRBD1. The CDR3 is made up of 14 amino acids. Looked up from germline, CDR1 is SGHTA and CDR2 is FQGTGA. Trimming cost V 1 base and J 4 bases; bases outside gene matches: 3. CDR3 sequence (DNA): TGTGCCAGCAGCTTAATGGGGACAGCCTATGGCTACACCTTC. This encodes CASSLMGTAYGYTF.

This clone is a singleton in its sample. This rearrangement joins TRBV2 to TRBJ1-2; no clear D gene. Trimming pared 6 bases from V and 5 bases from J, leaving 13 bases between. The germline CDR1 and CDR2 sequences are SNHLY and FYNNEI. The CDR3 spans 13 residues. For the CDR3, the DNA is TGTGCCAGCAGAGCTGGTTTGGGGTATGGCTACACCTTC. This sequence encodes CASRAGLGYGYTF.

Only one count was recorded for this clone. The chain links TRBV28 to TRBJ1-1; D remains unclear. Trimming left V 5 bases short and J 2 bases short, with 12 bases between. The CDR3 is made up of 14 amino acids. Germline CDR1 is MDHEN and CDR2 is SYDVKM. CDR3 region: CASSLRALNTEAFF. For the CDR3, the DNA is TGTGCCAGCAGTCTACGGGCGTTAAACACTGAAGCTTTCTTT.

The chain is built from TRBV14 and TRBJ2-5; D might be TRBD1 (6 bases). Germline V gene sequence: CDR1 SGHDN, CDR2 FVKESK. Trimming took off 4 bases at V and 3 bases at J, with 12 bases between the two ends. The CDR3 is 14 amino acids. The CDR3 DNA reads as TGTGCCAGCAGCCCCGAGACAGGAGAAGAGACCCAGTACTTC. Translating it yields CASSPETGEETQYF.

This clone has only one observation. The chain uses TRBV5-3 and TRBJ1-5, with D possibly TRBD1 on 5 matching bases. TRBV5-3 is recorded as an ORF, its role being uncertain. The CDR3 consists of 18 residues. V was trimmed by 0 bases and J by 6 bases, leaving 22 bases between them. Here the CDR3 DNA reads TGTGCCAGAAGCTTGGAAAAAGGGGCCCGGTCAGAGAGTCAGCCCCAGCATTTT. This codes for CARSLEKGARSESQPQHF.

The genes are TRBV5-1 and TRBJ2-5; weak D call: TRBD1 (6 bases). V shed 0 bases and J shed 4 bases, with 13 bases lying between them. The CDR3 has 15 residues. CDR1 and CDR2 (germline): SGHRS, YFSETQ. CDR3 DNA: TGCGCCAGCAGCTTGGGACAGGCTGGGGGAGAGACCCAGTACTTC. As protein: CASSLGQAGGETQYF.

This clone appeared once. The J gene is TRBJ1-4, the V gene TRBV28, with D possibly TRBD1 on 5 matching bases. The ends were cut back, 10 bases at V and 6 bases at J, with 15 bases in the middle. This CDR3 comprises 13 residues. CDR1 is MDHEN, CDR2 SYDVKM, per germline. The CDR3 sequence is CATGGGADEKLFF. CDR3 nucleotides: TGTGCCACCGGAGGAGGGGCCGATGAAAAACTGTTTTTT.

The CDR3 coding sequence is TGTGCCAGCAGTTACACCAGGTTAGGGGAGACCCAGTACTTC. Its translation is CASSYTRLGETQYF. This chain uses TRBV6-2 or TRBV6-3 with TRBJ2-5; D call uncertain. V gave up 2 bases and J gave up 5 bases, with 12 bases separating them. Germline V CDR1 and CDR2: MNHEY, SVGEGT. The CDR3 has 14 amino acids.